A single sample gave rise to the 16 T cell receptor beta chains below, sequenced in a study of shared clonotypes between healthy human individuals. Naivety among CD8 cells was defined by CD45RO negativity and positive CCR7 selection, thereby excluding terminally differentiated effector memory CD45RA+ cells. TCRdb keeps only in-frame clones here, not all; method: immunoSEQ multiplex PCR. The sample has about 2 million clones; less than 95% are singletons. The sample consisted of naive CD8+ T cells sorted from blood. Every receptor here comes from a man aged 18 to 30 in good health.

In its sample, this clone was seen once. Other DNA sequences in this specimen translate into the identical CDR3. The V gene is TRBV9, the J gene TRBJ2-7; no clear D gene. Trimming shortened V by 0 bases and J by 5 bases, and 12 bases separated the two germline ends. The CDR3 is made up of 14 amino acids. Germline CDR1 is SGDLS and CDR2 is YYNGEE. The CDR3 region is CASSVGGSPNEQYF. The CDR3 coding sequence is TGTGCCAGCAGCGTAGGAGGTAGCCCCAACGAGCAGTACTTC.

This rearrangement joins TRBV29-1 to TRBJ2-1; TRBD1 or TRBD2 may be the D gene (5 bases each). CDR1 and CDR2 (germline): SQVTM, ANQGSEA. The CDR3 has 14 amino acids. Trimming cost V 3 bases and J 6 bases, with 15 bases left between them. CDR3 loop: CSVDGQGVGNEQFF. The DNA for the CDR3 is TGCAGCGTTGACGGGCAGGGAGTCGGCAATGAGCAGTTCTTC.

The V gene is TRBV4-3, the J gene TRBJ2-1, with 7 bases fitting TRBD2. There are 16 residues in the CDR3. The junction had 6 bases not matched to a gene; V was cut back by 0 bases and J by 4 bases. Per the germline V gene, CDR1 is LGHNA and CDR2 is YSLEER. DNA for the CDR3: TGCGCCAGCAGCCAAGAATACGCGGGAGAGTACAATGAGCAGTTCTTC. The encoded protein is CASSQEYAGEYNEQFF.

The DNA for the CDR3 is TGTGCCAGCACGGCAGCTACTAACTATGGCTACACCTTC. This sequence encodes CASTAATNYGYTF. This sequence joins TRBV6-6 and TRBJ1-2, with no clear D. The CDR3 is 13 amino acids. V was shortened by 7 bases and J by 0 bases, with 9 bases between the two germline ends. The germline gives CDR1 MNHNY, CDR2 SVGAGI (reference sequence).

The chain's CDR3 is CASSPGLAATGELFF. CDR3 DNA sequence: TGTGCCAGCAGCCCCGGACTAGCGGCCACCGGGGAGCTGTTTTTT. The chain recombines TRBV5-6 with TRBJ2-2; 10 nucleotides align to TRBD2. With 4 bases clipped from V and 4 bases from J, the junction kept 4 bases outside the gene matches. The CDR3 spans 15 residues. Germline V gene sequence: CDR1 SGHDT, CDR2 YYEEEE.

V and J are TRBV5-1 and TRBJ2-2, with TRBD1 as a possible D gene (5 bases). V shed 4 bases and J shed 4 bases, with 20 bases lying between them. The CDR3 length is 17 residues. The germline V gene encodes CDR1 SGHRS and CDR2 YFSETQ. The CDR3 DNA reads TGCGCCAGCAGCCAGAGGCCCCAGGGATCGGGCACCGGGGAGCTGTTTTTT. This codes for CASSQRPQGSGTGELFF.

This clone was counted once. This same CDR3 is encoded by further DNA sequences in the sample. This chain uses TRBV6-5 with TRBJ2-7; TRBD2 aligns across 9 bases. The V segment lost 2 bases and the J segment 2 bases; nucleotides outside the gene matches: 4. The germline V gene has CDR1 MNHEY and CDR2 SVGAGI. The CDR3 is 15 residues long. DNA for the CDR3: TGTGCCAGCAGTTACGCCTTAGCGGGAGCCTACGAGCAGTACTTC. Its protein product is CASSYALAGAYEQYF.

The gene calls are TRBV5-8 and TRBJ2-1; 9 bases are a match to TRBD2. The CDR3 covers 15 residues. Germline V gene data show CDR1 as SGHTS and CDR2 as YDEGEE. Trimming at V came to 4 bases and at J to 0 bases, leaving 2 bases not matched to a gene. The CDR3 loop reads CASSVAGDSYNEQFF. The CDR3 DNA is TGTGCCAGCAGCGTAGCGGGGGACTCCTACAATGAGCAGTTCTTC.

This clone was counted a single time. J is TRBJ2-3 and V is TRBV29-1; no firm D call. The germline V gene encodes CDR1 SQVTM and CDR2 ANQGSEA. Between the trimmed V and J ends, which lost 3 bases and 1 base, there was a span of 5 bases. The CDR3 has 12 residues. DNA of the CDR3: TGCAGCGTTGATGACCGCACAGATACGCAGTATTTT. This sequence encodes CSVDDRTDTQYF.

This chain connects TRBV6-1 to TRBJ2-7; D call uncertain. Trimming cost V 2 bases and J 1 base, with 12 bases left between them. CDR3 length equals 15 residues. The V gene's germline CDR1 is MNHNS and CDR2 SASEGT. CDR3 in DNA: TGTGCCAGCAGTGAATTACGGCGCGGATCCTACGAGCAGTACTTC. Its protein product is CASSELRRGSYEQYF.

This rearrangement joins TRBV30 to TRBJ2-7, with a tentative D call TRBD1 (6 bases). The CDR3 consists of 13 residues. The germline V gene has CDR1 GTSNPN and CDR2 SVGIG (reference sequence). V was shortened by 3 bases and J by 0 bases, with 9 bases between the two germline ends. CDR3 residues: CAWSPDSSYEQYF. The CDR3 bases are TGTGCCTGGAGCCCGGACAGCTCCTACGAGCAGTACTTC.

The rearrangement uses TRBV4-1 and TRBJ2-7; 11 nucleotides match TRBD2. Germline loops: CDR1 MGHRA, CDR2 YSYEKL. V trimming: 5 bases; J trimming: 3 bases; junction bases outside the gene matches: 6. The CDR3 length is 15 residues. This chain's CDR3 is CASSERGLADYEQYF. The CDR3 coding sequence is TGCGCCAGCAGCGAAAGGGGACTAGCGGACTACGAGCAGTACTTC.

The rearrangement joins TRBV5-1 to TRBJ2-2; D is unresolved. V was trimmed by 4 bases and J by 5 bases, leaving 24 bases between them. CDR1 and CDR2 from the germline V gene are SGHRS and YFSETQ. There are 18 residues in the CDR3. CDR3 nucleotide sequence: TGCGCCAGCAGCCCCACCGAAGTTGGGTTGGTCGGGACCGGGGAGCTGTTTTTT. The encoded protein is CASSPTEVGLVGTGELFF.

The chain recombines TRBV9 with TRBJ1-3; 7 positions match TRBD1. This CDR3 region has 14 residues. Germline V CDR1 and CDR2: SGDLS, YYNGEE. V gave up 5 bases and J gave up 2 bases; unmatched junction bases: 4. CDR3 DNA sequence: TGTGCCAGCAGTTCTGGGACAGCTGGAAACACCATATATTTT. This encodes CASSSGTAGNTIYF.

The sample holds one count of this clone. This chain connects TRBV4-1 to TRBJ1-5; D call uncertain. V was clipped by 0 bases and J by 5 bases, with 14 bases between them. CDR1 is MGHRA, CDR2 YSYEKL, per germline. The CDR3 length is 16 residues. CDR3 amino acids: CASSQDRSSWDQPQHF. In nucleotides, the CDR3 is TGCGCCAGCAGCCAAGATCGGAGCTCCTGGGATCAGCCCCAGCATTTT.

The CDR3 loop reads CASPDVDYGYTF. For the CDR3, the DNA is TGTGCCAGCCCGGACGTAGACTATGGCTACACCTTC. The chain uses TRBV6-1 and TRBJ1-2; D gene unclear. Trimming took 8 bases from V and 3 from J, leaving 10 bases between them. The CDR3 runs 12 residues. The germline V gene encodes CDR1 MNHNS and CDR2 SASEGT.